Following are 4 T cell receptor beta chains from one sample sequenced in a study of tumor and adjacent non-tumor tissue in lung cancer. Three rounds of nested PCR, following a modified ARM-PCR protocol, produced the TCRbeta library. TCRdb independently ran MiXCR on the multiplex PCR reads; one entry per CDR3 protein. This sample has 90,000 to 120,000 distinct CDR3 sequences, with roughly two thirds found just once. No cell sorting was done before RNA was extracted from the tissue. This non-tumor lung sample came from over 3 cm beyond the tumor edge. What was sequenced was distant non-tumor lung tissue. These receptors were taken from a man aged 25-45 years with non-small cell lung cancer.

This clonotype occurred once. V is TRBV11-1 and J is TRBJ2-7, with 8 bases that match TRBD1. Germline CDR1 is SGHAT and CDR2 is FQDESV (reference sequence). This CDR3 is built from 11 residues. The CDR3 loop is CAISLDRALYF. The CDR3 nucleotides are TGTGCTATCAGCCTGGACAGGGCCTTGTACTTC.

A note on this clonotype: A read error is possible here, since a much larger clone lies one base away. The chain combines TRBV4-1 with TRBJ1-6, with D possibly TRBD1 on 5 matching bases. This CDR3 contains 16 residues. Germline V gene lookup returns CDR1 MGHRA and CDR2 YSYEKL. CDR3 DNA sequence: TGCGCCAGCAGCCGAAGCCGGGACCAAAGAAATTCAGCCCTCCACTTT. This sequence encodes CASSRSRDQRNSALHF.

This clonotype has at least ten counts. This rearrangement joins TRBV20-1 to TRBJ2-7, with D perhaps TRBD1 or TRBD2 (5 bases each). The CDR3 spans 11 residues. CDR1 DFQATT and CDR2 SNEGSKA come from the germline V gene (reference sequence). The V and J ends lost 1 base and 7 bases respectively, with 8 bases between them. DNA for the CDR3: TGCAGTGCTAGAGGTGAGGGGGAGCAGTACTTC. Its translation is CSARGEGEQYF.

As concerns this clonotype: A read error may account for a junction end that differs from germline. The rearrangement links TRBV11-2 to TRBJ1-1, with 7 bases lining up with TRBD1. This CDR3 is built from 14 residues. Germline CDR1 is SGHAT and CDR2 is FQNNGV. As DNA, the CDR3 is TGTGCTAGCAGCTTCGACAGGGTGAACACTGAAGCTTTCTTT. It translates to CASSFDRVNTEAFF. The full variable domain, rest sourced from reference TRBV11-2 and TRBJ1-1, is EAGVAQSPRYKIIEKRQSVAFWCNPISGHATLYWYQQILGQGPKLLIQFQNNGVVDDSQLPKDRFSAERLKGVDSTLKIQPAKLEDSAVYLCASSFDRVNTEAFFGQGTRLTVV.